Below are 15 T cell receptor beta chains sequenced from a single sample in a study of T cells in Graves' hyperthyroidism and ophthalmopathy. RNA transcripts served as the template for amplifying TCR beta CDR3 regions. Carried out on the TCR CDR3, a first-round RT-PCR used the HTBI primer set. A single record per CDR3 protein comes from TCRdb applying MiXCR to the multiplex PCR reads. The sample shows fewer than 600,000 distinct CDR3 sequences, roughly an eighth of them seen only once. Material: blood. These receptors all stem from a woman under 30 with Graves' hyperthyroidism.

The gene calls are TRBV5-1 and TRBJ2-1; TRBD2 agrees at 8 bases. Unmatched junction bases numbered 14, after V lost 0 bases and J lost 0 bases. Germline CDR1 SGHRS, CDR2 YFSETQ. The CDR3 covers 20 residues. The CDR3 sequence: CASSLEGVGAGAYSYNEQFF. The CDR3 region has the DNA TGCGCCAGCAGCTTGGAGGGGGTAGGAGCGGGAGCGTACTCCTACAATGAGCAGTTCTTC.

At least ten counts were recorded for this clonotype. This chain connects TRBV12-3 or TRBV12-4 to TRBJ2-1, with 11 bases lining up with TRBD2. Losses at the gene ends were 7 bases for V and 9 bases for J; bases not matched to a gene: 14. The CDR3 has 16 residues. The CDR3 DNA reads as TGTGCCAGCATCCTAGACTTAGCGGGAGGGGGCCGTGAGCAGTTCTTC. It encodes CASILDLAGGGREQFF.

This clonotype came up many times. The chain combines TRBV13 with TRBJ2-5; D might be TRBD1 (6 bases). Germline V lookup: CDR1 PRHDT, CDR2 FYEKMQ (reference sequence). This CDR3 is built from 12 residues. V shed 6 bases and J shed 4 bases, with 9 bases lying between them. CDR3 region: CASRAGVETQYF. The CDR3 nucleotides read TGTGCCAGCAGGGCAGGGGTAGAGACCCAGTACTTC. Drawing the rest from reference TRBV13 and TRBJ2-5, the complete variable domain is AAGVIQSPRHLIKEKRETATLKCYPIPRHDTVYWYQQGPGQDPQFLISFYEKMQSDKGSIPDRFSAQQFSDYHSELNMSSLELGDSALYFCASRAGVETQYFGPGTRLLVL.

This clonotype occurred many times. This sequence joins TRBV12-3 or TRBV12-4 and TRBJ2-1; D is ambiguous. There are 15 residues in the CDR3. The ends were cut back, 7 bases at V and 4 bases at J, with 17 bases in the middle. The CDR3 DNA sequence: TGTGCCAGCACCTTCGACACGGACCTATACAATGAGCAGTTCTTC. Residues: CASTFDTDLYNEQFF.

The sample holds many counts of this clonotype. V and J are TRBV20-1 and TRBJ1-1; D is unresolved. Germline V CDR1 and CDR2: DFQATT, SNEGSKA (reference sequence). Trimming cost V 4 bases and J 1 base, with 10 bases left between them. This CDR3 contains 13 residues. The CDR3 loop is CSAIRAGNTEAFF. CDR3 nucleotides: TGCAGTGCTATAAGGGCAGGGAACACTGAAGCTTTCTTT.

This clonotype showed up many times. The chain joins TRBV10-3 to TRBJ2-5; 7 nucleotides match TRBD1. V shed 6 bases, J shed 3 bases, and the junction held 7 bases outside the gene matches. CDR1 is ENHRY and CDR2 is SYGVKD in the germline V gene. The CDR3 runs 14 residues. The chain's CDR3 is CAIRGATGEETQYF. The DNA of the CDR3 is TGTGCCATCAGGGGAGCCACAGGGGAAGAGACCCAGTACTTC.

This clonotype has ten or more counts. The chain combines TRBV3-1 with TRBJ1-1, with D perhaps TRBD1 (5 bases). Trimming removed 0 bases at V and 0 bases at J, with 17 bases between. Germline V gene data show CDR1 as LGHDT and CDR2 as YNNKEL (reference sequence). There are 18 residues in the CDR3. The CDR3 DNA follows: TGTGCCAGCAGCCAAGATTTCCCCCAGGGACGGATGAACACTGAAGCTTTCTTT. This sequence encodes CASSQDFPQGRMNTEAFF. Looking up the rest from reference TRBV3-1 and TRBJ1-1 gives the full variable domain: DTAVSQTPKYLVTQMGNDKSIKCEQNLGHDTMYWYKQDSKKFLKIMFSYNNKELIINETVPNRFSPKSPDKAHLNLHINSLELGDSAVYFCASSQDFPQGRMNTEAFFGQGTRLTVV.

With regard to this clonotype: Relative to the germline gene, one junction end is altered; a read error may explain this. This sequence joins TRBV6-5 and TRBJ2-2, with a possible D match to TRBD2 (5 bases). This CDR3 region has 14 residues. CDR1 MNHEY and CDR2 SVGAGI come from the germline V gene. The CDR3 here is CASKLELVPGELFF. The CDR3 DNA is TGCGCCAGCAAGTTGGAACTAGTGCCCGGGGAGCTGTTTTTT.

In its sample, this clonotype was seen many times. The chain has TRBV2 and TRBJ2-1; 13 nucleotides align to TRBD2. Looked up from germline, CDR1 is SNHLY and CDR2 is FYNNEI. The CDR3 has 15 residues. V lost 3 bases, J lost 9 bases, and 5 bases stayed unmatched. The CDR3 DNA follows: TGTGCCAGCAGTGAGAGGACTAGCGGGAGAGCTGAGCAGTTCTTC. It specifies CASSERTSGRAEQFF. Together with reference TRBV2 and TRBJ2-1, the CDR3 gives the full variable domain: EPEVTQTPSHQVTQMGQEVILRCVPISNHLYFYWYRQILGQKVEFLVSFYNNEISEKSEIFDDQFSVERPDGSNFTLKIRSTKLEDSAMYFCASSERTSGRAEQFFGPGTRLTVL.

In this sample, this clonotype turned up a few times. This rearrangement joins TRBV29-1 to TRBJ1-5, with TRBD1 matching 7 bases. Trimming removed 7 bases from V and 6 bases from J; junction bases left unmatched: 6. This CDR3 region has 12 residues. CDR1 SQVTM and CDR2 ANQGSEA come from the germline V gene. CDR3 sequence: CSARGKGQPQHF. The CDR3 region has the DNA TGCAGCGCCAGGGGGAAAGGTCAGCCCCAGCATTTT.

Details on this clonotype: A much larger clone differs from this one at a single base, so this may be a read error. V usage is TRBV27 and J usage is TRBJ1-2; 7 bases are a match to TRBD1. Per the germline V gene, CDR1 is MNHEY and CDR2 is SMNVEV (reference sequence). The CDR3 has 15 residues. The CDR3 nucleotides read TGTGCCAGCAGAATACAGGGGACTACCCCGTATGGCCACACCTTC. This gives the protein CASRIQGTTPYGHTF.

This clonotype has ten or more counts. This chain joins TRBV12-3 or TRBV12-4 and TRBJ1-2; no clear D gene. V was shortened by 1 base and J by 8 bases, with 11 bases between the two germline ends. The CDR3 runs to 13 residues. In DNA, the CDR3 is TGTGCCAGCAGTTTAGTAGGGCCTGGCGGCTACACCTTC. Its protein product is CASSLVGPGGYTF.

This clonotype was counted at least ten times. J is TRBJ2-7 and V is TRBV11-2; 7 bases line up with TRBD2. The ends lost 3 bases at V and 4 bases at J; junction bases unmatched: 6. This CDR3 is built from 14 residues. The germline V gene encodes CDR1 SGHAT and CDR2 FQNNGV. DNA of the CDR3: TGTGCCAGCAGCTTTTTGGGGAGGGTTTACGAGCAGTACTTC. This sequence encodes CASSFLGRVYEQYF.

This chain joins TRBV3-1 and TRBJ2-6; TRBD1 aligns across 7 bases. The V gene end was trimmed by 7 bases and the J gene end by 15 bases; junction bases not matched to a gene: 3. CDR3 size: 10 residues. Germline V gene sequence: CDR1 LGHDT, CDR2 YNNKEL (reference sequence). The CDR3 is CASTTGALTF. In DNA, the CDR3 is TGTGCCAGCACCACAGGGGCCCTGACTTTC.

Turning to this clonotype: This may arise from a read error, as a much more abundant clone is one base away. For the CDR3, the DNA is TGTGCCAGTAGTATTACTAGCGGGAGCGATGGGCAGTTCTTC. Amino acid sequence: CASSITSGSDGQFF. The J gene is TRBJ2-1, the V gene TRBV19; 11 bases are a match to TRBD2. CDR3 length: 14 residues. Germline V lookup: CDR1 LNHDA, CDR2 SQIVND (reference sequence). The V gene end was trimmed by 3 bases and the J gene end by 12 bases; junction bases not matched to a gene: 7.